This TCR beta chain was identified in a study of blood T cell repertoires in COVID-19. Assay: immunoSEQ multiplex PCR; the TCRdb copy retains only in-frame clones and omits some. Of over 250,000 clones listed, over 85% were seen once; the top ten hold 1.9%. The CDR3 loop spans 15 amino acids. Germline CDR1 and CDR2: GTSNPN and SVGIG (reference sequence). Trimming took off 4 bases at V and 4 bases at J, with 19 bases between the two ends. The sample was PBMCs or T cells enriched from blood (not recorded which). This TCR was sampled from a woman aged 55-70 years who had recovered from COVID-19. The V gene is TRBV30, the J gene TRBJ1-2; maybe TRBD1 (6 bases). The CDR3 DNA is TGTGCCTGGACCCGGACAGCTTCTACAGGCTATGGCTACACCTTC. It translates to CAWTRTASTGYGYTF. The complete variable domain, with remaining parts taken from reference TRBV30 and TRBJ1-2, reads SQTIHQWPATLVQPVGSPLSLECTVEGTSNPNLYWYRQAAGRGLQLLFYSVGIGQISSEVPQNLSASRPQDRQFILSSKKLLLSDSGFYLCAWTRTASTGYGYTFGSGTRLTVV.